This entry lists 14 T cell receptor beta chains sequenced from one sample in a study of cytotoxic CD8 clonotypes in ibrutinib-treated CLL. Generated by immunoSEQ multiplex PCR, the TCRdb table keeps only in-frame clones and is missing some. The sample shows approximately 130,000 clones, around 80% of them seen only once. The specimen was PBMCs, collected after 24 months of ibrutinib treatment. The receptors stem from a human donor with chronic lymphocytic leukemia.

V usage is TRBV7-2 and J usage is TRBJ2-2; no clear D gene. The CDR3 totals 16 residues. Germline V gene lookup returns CDR1 SGHTA and CDR2 FQGNSA. V lost 2 bases, J lost 0 bases, and 10 bases lay in between. The CDR3 region has the DNA TGTGCCAGCAGCTTATTCCACCCAACGAACACCGGGGAGCTGTTTTTT. Protein: CASSLFHPTNTGELFF.

V is TRBV7-9 and J is TRBJ1-2; D remains ambiguous. The CDR3 spans 19 residues. The V end lost 1 base, the J end lost 2 bases, and 23 bases lay between the germline ends. Germline CDR1 SEHNR, CDR2 FQNEAQ (reference sequence). The CDR3 here is CASSLETTSNPLPNYGYTF. CDR3 nucleotide sequence: TGTGCCAGCAGCTTAGAGACGACATCCAATCCCCTTCCAAACTATGGCTACACCTTC.

The V and J genes are TRBV10-3 and TRBJ2-3; the match to TRBD2 covers 8 bases. The CDR3 loop spans 14 amino acids. J lost 3 bases, V lost 2 bases, and 1 base had no gene match. Germline V CDR1 and CDR2: ENHRY, SYGVKD. The CDR3 DNA reads as TGTGCCATCAGTGAGGCGGGGGGAACAGATACGCAGTATTTT. This sequence encodes CAISEAGGTDTQYF.

V gene TRBV29-1 combines with J gene TRBJ2-2; the D gene could be TRBD1 or TRBD2 (5 bases each). V shed 6 bases and J shed 0 bases, with 11 bases lying between them. The CDR3 runs 14 residues. Germline lookup yields CDR1 SQVTM and CDR2 ANQGSEA. CDR3 loop: CSVGDRTNTGELFF. The DNA of the CDR3 is TGCAGCGTGGGGGATCGAACGAACACCGGGGAGCTGTTTTTT.

This chain joins TRBV5-4 and TRBJ2-5, with D maybe TRBD2 (7 bases). CDR1 and CDR2 (germline): SGHNT, YYREEE (reference sequence). This CDR3 is 13 amino acids long. V gave up 1 base and J gave up 4 bases, with 8 bases separating them. The CDR3 DNA sequence: TGTGCCAGCAGCTTGCGGGGGGCAGAGACCCAGTACTTC. Its protein is CASSLRGAETQYF. Variable domain in full (rest from reference TRBV5-4 and TRBJ2-5): ETGVTQSPTHLIKTRGQQVTLRCSSQSGHNTVSWYQQALGQGPQFIFQYYREEENGRGNFPPRFSGLQFPNYSSELNVNALELDDSALYLCASSLRGAETQYFGPGTRLLVL.

The J gene is TRBJ1-5, the V gene TRBV30; D uncertain. Trimming removed 2 bases at V and 5 bases at J, with 10 bases between. The CDR3 runs 13 residues. Germline V gene lookup returns CDR1 GTSNPN and CDR2 SVGIG (reference sequence). The CDR3 DNA follows: TGTGCCTGGAGTAAAGGGTCCGATCAGCCCCAGCATTTT. Translation: CAWSKGSDQPQHF.

Only a few counts were recorded for this clone. The rearrangement uses TRBV7-2 and TRBJ1-5; the D gene is possibly TRBD1 (5 bases). Germline V gene sequence: CDR1 SGHTA, CDR2 FQGNSA. The CDR3 consists of 13 residues. V was trimmed by 9 bases and J by 1 base, leaving 10 bases between them. Written as DNA, the CDR3 is TGTGCCAGTAAACGGGACAGCAATCAGCCCCAGCATTTT. It is translated as CASKRDSNQPQHF.

The chain has TRBV4-2 and TRBJ2-6, with D possibly being TRBD1 (5 bases). From germline, CDR1 is LGHNA and CDR2 YNFKEQ. CDR3 size: 18 residues. V dropped 1 base and J dropped 0 bases, with 13 bases sitting between them. Here the CDR3 reads CASSQGPDIPSGANVLTF. The CDR3 DNA follows: TGTGCCAGCAGCCAAGGGCCGGACATACCCTCTGGGGCCAACGTCCTGACTTTC.

This rearrangement joins TRBV18 to TRBJ2-1; 9 nucleotides agree with TRBD1. CDR1 and CDR2 from the germline V gene are KGHSH and LQKENI. This CDR3 is built from 14 residues. Losses at the gene ends were 3 bases for V and 9 bases for J; bases not matched to a gene: 6. The CDR3 here is CASSPLDRGTEQFF. The CDR3 DNA follows: TGTGCCAGCTCACCCCTAGACAGGGGGACTGAGCAGTTCTTC.

The chain links TRBV15 to TRBJ2-5, with 10 bases lining up with TRBD2. CDR1 and CDR2 (germline): LNHNV, YYDKDF (reference sequence). With V trimmed by 4 bases and J by 3 bases, 5 bases remained unmatched. The CDR3 runs 15 residues. In nucleotides, the CDR3 is TGTGCCACCAGCATGGTCCTAGCGGGGGAAGAGACCCAGTACTTC. Protein: CATSMVLAGEETQYF.

The V and J genes are TRBV21-1 and TRBJ2-1; the table's D call TRBD2 went unverified against the DNA. TRBV21-1 is given as a pseudogene. CDR3 length: 18 residues. CDR3 bases: TGTGCCAGCAGCAAAGAGGCAACTAGCCCGATCTCCTACAATGAGCAGTTCTTC. It yields the protein CASSKEATSPISYNEQFF.

The rearrangement uses TRBV29-1 and TRBJ2-3; 8 positions match TRBD1. Trimming removed 5 bases from V and 2 bases from J; junction bases left unmatched: 18. Germline V lookup: CDR1 SQVTM, CDR2 ANQGSEA. The CDR3 is made up of 18 amino acids. The CDR3 DNA follows: TGCAGCGTTACCTCGCCCCTTTTAGACAGGGGATTCACAGATACGCAGTATTTT. Its protein is CSVTSPLLDRGFTDTQYF.

The chain links TRBV11-1 to TRBJ1-1, with 7 nucleotides matching TRBD1. Germline V gives CDR1 SGHAT, CDR2 FQDESV (reference sequence). V was clipped by 5 bases and J by 1 base; unmatched bases: 10. The CDR3 runs 16 residues. CDR3 region: CASSRWTGKGNTEAFF. In nucleotides, the CDR3 is TGTGCCAGCAGCCGATGGACAGGAAAAGGGAACACTGAAGCTTTCTTT.

The chain combines TRBV5-1 with TRBJ2-5; D remains unclear. V shed 0 bases and J shed 4 bases, with 10 bases lying between them. The CDR3 spans 14 residues. In germline, CDR1 is SGHRS, CDR2 YFSETQ. Here the CDR3 reads CASSLVPTTETQYF. In DNA, the CDR3 is TGCGCCAGCAGCTTGGTACCCACCACAGAGACCCAGTACTTC.